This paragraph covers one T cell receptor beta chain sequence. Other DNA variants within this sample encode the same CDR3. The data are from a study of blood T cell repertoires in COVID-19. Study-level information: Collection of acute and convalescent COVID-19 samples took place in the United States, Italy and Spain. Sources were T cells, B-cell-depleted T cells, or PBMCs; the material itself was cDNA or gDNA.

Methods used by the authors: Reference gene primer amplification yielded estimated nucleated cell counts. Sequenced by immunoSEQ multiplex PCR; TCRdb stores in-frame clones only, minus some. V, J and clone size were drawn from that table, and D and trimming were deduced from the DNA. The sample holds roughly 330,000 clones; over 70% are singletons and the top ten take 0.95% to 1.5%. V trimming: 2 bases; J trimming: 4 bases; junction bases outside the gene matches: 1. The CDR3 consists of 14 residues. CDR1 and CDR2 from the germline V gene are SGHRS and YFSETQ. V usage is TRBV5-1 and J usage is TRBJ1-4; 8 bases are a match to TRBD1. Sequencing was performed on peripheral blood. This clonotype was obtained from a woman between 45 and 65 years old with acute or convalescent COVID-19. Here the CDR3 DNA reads TGCGCCAGCAGCTTAGGACAGGGTAATGAAAAACTGTTTTTT. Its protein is CASSLGQGNEKLFF.